The subject of this entry is one TCR beta chain. The junction had 6 bases not matched to a gene; V was cut back by 0 bases and J by 5 bases. Germline V gene lookup returns CDR1 LNHNV and CDR2 YYDKDF (reference sequence). This CDR3 has 15 amino acids. Clones were read by immunoSEQ multiplex PCR, and TCRdb kept only the in-frame ones, dropping some. The table includes about 150,000 clones, 90% detected once. This sample is part of a study of T cell responses to AZD1222 COVID-19 vaccine. The wider study: Samples with a second dose at about 4 or about 12 weeks were pooled together.

The sequences come from peripheral blood, collected on day 0 of AZD1222 vaccination. This sequence was found in an adult in good health. The V call is TRBV15, the J call TRBJ2-7; 8 positions agree with TRBD1. CDR3 residues: CATSRDQGARNEQYF. The CDR3 coding sequence is TGTGCCACCAGCAGAGATCAGGGGGCGAGGAACGAGCAGTACTTC.